The present entry profiles one T cell receptor (beta chain) with its context. The CDR3 totals 16 residues. The junction had 6 bases not matched to a gene; V was cut back by 0 bases and J by 3 bases. Germline CDR1 is SGDLS and CDR2 is YYNGEE. This sample is part of a study of control samples from healthy donors and cancer patients. Profiled with immunoSEQ multiplex PCR; TCRdb holds only in-frame clones, not every one. The table records thousands of clones, roughly 91% of them present only once. This receptor was identified in a man between 60 and 70 years old with colorectal cancer. Sequenced material: PBMCs. The chain couples TRBV9 to TRBJ2-3, with TRBD1 matching over 8 bases. CDR3 region: CASSVDSGGATDTQYF. CDR3 sequence (DNA): TGTGCCAGCAGCGTAGACTCAGGGGGCGCGACAGATACGCAGTATTTT.